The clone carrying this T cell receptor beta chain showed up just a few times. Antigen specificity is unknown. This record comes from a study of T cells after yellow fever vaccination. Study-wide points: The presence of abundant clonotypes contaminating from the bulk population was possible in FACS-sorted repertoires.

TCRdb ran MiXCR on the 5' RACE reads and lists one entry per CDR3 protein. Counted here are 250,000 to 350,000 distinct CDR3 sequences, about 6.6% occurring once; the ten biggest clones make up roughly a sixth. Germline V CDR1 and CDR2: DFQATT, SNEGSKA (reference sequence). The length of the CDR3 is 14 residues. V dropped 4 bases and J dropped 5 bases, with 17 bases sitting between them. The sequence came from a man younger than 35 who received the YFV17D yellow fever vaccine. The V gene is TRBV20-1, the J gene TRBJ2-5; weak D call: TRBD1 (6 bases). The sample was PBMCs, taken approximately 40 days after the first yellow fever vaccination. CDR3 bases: TGCAGTGCTACAACCCACGGCAGGGGTGAGACCCAGTACTTC. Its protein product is CSATTHGRGETQYF.